The 15 T cell receptor beta chains below were found in one sample sequenced in a study of blood T cell repertoires in COVID-19. Clones were read by immunoSEQ multiplex PCR, and TCRdb kept only the in-frame ones, dropping some. The sample consists of hundreds of thousands of clones, under 90% of them appearing once. The sample consisted of PBMCs or T cells enriched from blood (not recorded which). These receptors were obtained from a man younger than 40 who had recovered from COVID-19.

CDR3 loop: CAWERDINSPLHF. Here the CDR3 DNA reads TGTGCCTGGGAACGGGACATAAATTCACCCCTCCACTTT. V gene TRBV30 combines with J gene TRBJ1-6; possible D gene TRBD1, 6 bases. The length of the CDR3 is 13 residues. From germline, CDR1 is GTSNPN and CDR2 SVGIG (reference sequence). With 5 bases removed from V and 7 bases from J, the gap between germline ends came to 12 bases.

CDR3 nucleotide sequence: TGTGCCATCAGTGAAAGTAATCCTAGCGGGAGTTCCGGCTACGAGCAGTACTTC. This encodes CAISESNPSGSSGYEQYF. The V and J genes are TRBV10-3 and TRBJ2-7, with 10 positions matching TRBD2. The germline CDR1 and CDR2 sequences are ENHRY and SYGVKD. J was trimmed by 3 bases and V by 3 bases; bases with no gene match: 14. This CDR3 is built from 18 residues.

The V gene is TRBV16, the J gene TRBJ2-4; D unclear. V lost 2 bases to trimming and J lost 14 bases, with 16 bases between them. Germline CDR1 and CDR2: KGHSY and FQNENV. There are 13 residues in the CDR3. CDR3 in DNA: TGTGCCAGCAGCCAAATCGGCGGTTATTCAGAGTACTTC. This sequence encodes CASSQIGGYSEYF.

The chain uses TRBV24-1 and TRBJ2-6; TRBD2 is a possible D gene (6 bases). The V gene lost 7 bases and the J gene lost 0 bases, with 9 bases spanning the gap. Germline loops: CDR1 KGHDR, CDR2 SFDVKD. CDR3 length: 15 amino acids. CDR3 loop: CATRGTGSGANVLTF. The DNA of the CDR3 is TGTGCCACCAGAGGGACTGGCTCTGGGGCCAACGTCCTGACTTTC.

V usage is TRBV28 and J usage is TRBJ1-2; D is undetermined. The length of the CDR3 is 13 residues. Germline V CDR1 and CDR2: MDHEN, SYDVKM. V lost 7 bases and J 0 bases, leaving 9 bases between the germline ends. The CDR3: CASTPGANYGYTF. DNA of the CDR3: TGTGCCAGCACCCCAGGCGCTAACTATGGCTACACCTTC.

This clone was counted a single time. The chain couples TRBV28 to TRBJ2-7, with D unclear. CDR1 and CDR2 from the germline V gene are MDHEN and SYDVKM. There are 11 residues in the CDR3. V was clipped by 5 bases and J by 2 bases, with 4 bases between them. CDR3 in DNA: TGTGCCAGCAGTCTAGCCTACGAGCAGTACTTC. Protein product: CASSLAYEQYF.

The V call is TRBV5-1, the J call TRBJ2-1; 8 nucleotides match TRBD1. This CDR3 spans 18 amino acids. CDR1 SGHRS and CDR2 YFSETQ come from the germline V gene. The ends lost 2 bases at V and 3 bases at J; junction bases unmatched: 13. The CDR3 region has the DNA TGCGCCAGCAGCTTTGATGTTATTGGACAGGGAGGCTACAATGAGCAGTTCTTC. Translated: CASSFDVIGQGGYNEQFF.

The V gene is TRBV11-2, the J gene TRBJ1-1; D possibly corresponds to TRBD1 (6 bases). CDR3 length: 16 residues. Looked up from germline, CDR1 is SGHAT and CDR2 is FQNNGV. Trimming shortened V by 5 bases and J by 4 bases, and 20 bases separated the two germline ends. CDR3 sequence reads: CASSQMRTVHGTEAFF. In DNA, the CDR3 is TGTGCCAGCAGCCAAATGAGGACAGTGCATGGCACTGAAGCTTTCTTT.

This chain joins TRBV21-1 and TRBJ1-4; the D call TRBD1 from the table was never checked on the DNA. TRBV21-1 is given as a pseudogene. The CDR3 extends over 14 amino acids. CDR3 residues: CASSKEGWYEKLFF. Written as DNA, the CDR3 is TGTGCCAGCAGCAAAGAGGGGTGGTATGAAAAACTGTTTTTT.

V gene TRBV27 combines with J gene TRBJ2-7; TRBD1 agrees at 10 bases. This CDR3 is built from 13 residues. Germline V CDR1 and CDR2: MNHEY, SMNVEV (reference sequence). With V trimmed by 5 bases and J by 8 bases, 6 bases remained unmatched. CDR3 sequence: CASSPGTGVQQYF. The CDR3 DNA sequence: TGTGCCAGCAGTCCCGGGACAGGGGTTCAGCAGTACTTC.

The chain employs TRBV25-1 and TRBJ1-2; D perhaps matches TRBD1 (6 bases). The ends were cut back, 2 bases at V and 5 bases at J, with 12 bases in the middle. Germline V gene data show CDR1 as MGHDK and CDR2 as SYGVNS. The CDR3 length is 14 residues. In DNA, the CDR3 is TGTGCCAGCAGTGAAGGGCCAGGGGTTTATGGCTACACCTTC. Encoded protein: CASSEGPGVYGYTF.

The chain has TRBV10-3 and TRBJ2-7, with TRBD1 matching over 10 bases. The germline V gene encodes CDR1 ENHRY and CDR2 SYGVKD. The J segment lost 3 bases and the V segment lost 6 bases, leaving 5 bases of the junction unmatched. There are 14 residues in the CDR3. The CDR3 loop is CAISETGGIYEQYF. CDR3 DNA sequence: TGTGCCATCAGCGAGACAGGGGGCATCTACGAGCAGTACTTC.

The chain uses TRBV18 and TRBJ1-1; 7 nucleotides agree with TRBD1. V was pared by 4 bases and J by 2 bases, with 1 base of the junction left unmatched. Germline V gives CDR1 KGHSH, CDR2 LQKENI. This CDR3 has 13 residues. CDR3 DNA sequence: TGTGCCAGCTCACGAGGGGGCAACACTGAAGCTTTCTTT. It specifies CASSRGGNTEAFF.

The gene calls are TRBV5-8 and TRBJ2-7, with 7 bases that match TRBD2. V was clipped by 1 base and J by 3 bases; unmatched bases: 7. Germline CDR1 is SGHTS and CDR2 is YDEGEE. This CDR3 comprises 15 residues. CDR3 bases: TGTGCCAGCAGCTTGAGCCCCAGCGGGGTCTACGAGCAGTACTTC. It yields the protein CASSLSPSGVYEQYF.

The rearrangement uses TRBV6-5 and TRBJ2-7, with 8 bases matching TRBD1. This CDR3 spans 14 amino acids. V shed 6 bases, J shed 4 bases, and the junction held 8 bases outside the gene matches. Germline V gives CDR1 MNHEY, CDR2 SVGAGI. CDR3: CASRNDRGRYEQYF. CDR3 nucleotide sequence: TGTGCCAGCAGAAATGACAGGGGTCGGTACGAGCAGTACTTC.